The T cell receptor (beta chain) under discussion was sequenced for a study of blood T cell repertoires in COVID-19. This clone appeared a few times. The trim removed 4 bases at V and 5 bases at J, leaving 7 bases unmatched. CDR1 and CDR2 (germline): MGHRA, YSYEKL. There are 15 residues in the CDR3. Data came from immunoSEQ multiplex PCR; TCRdb stores just in-frame clones and leaves some out. There are approximately 300,000 clones in the sample; 70% to 90% occur only once, and roughly 4.5% lies in the top ten. The sequencing sample was made of PBMCs or T cells enriched from blood (not recorded which). The receptor's source is a man aged 25 to 45 who had recovered from COVID-19. The rearrangement uses TRBV4-1 and TRBJ1-4, with 7 bases matching TRBD1. This CDR3 reads CASSPGQASNEKLFF. The DNA for the CDR3 is TGCGCCAGCAGCCCCGGACAGGCCTCCAATGAAAAACTGTTTTTT.